A selection of T cell receptor beta chains follows, all from one sample in a study of blood T cell repertoires in COVID-19. Sequenced by immunoSEQ multiplex PCR; TCRdb stores in-frame clones only, minus some. The data contain some 120,000 clones, approximately 81% of them singletons. Sequencing used peripheral blood. The origin of the receptors is a young woman who had recovered from COVID-19. Both conserved end residues are part of each CDR3. Each record gives: clone size, J gene, V gene, D gene, CDR3 protein, CDR3 DNA. D genes are given only for firm matches. Size values are once, few and many counts, or a class for expanded clones, and some rows have none.

clone size: NA; J gene: TRBJ2-1; V gene: TRBV7-9; D gene: TRBD1; CDR3 protein: CASSSGQGTYNEQFF; CDR3 DNA: TGTGCCAGCAGCTCCGGACAGGGAACATACAATGAGCAGTTCTTC
clone size: NA; J gene: TRBJ2-2; V gene: TRBV11-3; D gene: TRBD1; CDR3 protein: CASSLDVGQGYTGELFF; CDR3 DNA: TGTGCCAGCAGCTTAGATGTGGGACAGGGTTACACCGGGGAGCTGTTTTTT
clone size: NA; J gene: TRBJ1-1; V gene: TRBV5-1; D gene: NA; CDR3 protein: CASSLGRRAFF; CDR3 DNA: TGCGCCAGCAGCTTGGGCAGGCGAGCTTTCTTT
clone size: NA; J gene: TRBJ1-6; V gene: TRBV5-6; D gene: NA; CDR3 protein: CASSLSGSSYNSPLHF; CDR3 DNA: TGTGCCAGCAGCTTGTCCGGGAGCTCCTATAATTCACCCCTCCACTTT
clone size: NA; J gene: TRBJ2-5; V gene: TRBV5-1; D gene: NA; CDR3 protein: CASSSDKIETQYF; CDR3 DNA: TGCGCCAGCAGCTCGGACAAAATCGAGACCCAGTACTTC
clone size: once; J gene: TRBJ1-6; V gene: TRBV7-8; D gene: NA; CDR3 protein: CASSLRPGTYNSPLHF; CDR3 DNA: TGTGCCAGCAGCTTAAGGCCAGGAACCTATAATTCACCCCTCCACTTT
clone size: NA; J gene: TRBJ1-2; V gene: TRBV7-2; D gene: TRBD1; CDR3 protein: CASMPEIGQGVGYTF; CDR3 DNA: TGTGCCAGCATGCCAGAGATTGGACAGGGGGTTGGCTACACCTTC
clone size: NA; J gene: TRBJ1-1; V gene: TRBV5-1; D gene: TRBD1; CDR3 protein: CASNSEGQGGTEAFF; CDR3 DNA: TGCGCCAGCAACTCCGAGGGACAGGGAGGAACTGAAGCTTTCTTT
clone size: NA; J gene: TRBJ1-1; V gene: TRBV20-1; D gene: TRBD1; CDR3 protein: CSARQGSEAFF; CDR3 DNA: TGCAGTGCTCGACAGGGATCTGAAGCTTTCTTT
clone size: NA; J gene: TRBJ1-1; V gene: TRBV19; D gene: TRBD1; CDR3 protein: CASSFRTGMNTEAFF; CDR3 DNA: TGTGCCAGTAGTTTCAGGACAGGGATGAACACTGAAGCTTTCTTT